A single sample gave rise to the 14 T cell receptor beta chains below, sequenced in a study of T-cell reconstitution after alpha-beta-depleted transplantation in children. A TCRbeta library incorporating unique molecular identifiers was prepared. Each CDR3 protein gets one entry after TCRdb re-called the PCR reads with MiXCR. The data show hundreds of thousands of distinct CDR3 sequences, with 9.9% seen just once and around a tenth held by the top ten. The sequencing used PBMCs from the stem cell graft donor, collected from the stem cell graft. The receptors come from a human donor who donated a stem cell graft to a child with SCID.

Worth noting for this clonotype: Just one base apart from a much larger clone, this may be a read error. The J gene is TRBJ1-3, the V gene TRBV12-3 or TRBV12-4; tentative D call: TRBD1 (5 bases). The CDR3 loop spans 14 amino acids. The CDR3 is CASSWGRTGDTIYF. CDR3 in DNA: TGTGCCAGCAGTTGGGGCAGAACTGGAGACACCATATATTTT.

The sample holds many counts of this clonotype. This chain connects TRBV29-1 to TRBJ2-7, with TRBD1 matching 7 bases. V lost 8 bases to trimming and J lost 3 bases; unmatched junction nucleotides: 4. Germline loops: CDR1 SQVTM, CDR2 ANQGSEA. The CDR3 consists of 11 residues. Here the CDR3 DNA reads TGCAGCTTCCGGACAGGCTACGAGCAGTACTTC. Translation: CSFRTGYEQYF.

This clonotype was observed a few times. Here the CDR3 reads CASSQSSRGTEAFF. CDR3 DNA sequence: TGTGCCAGCAGCCAAAGCTCGAGGGGCACTGAAGCTTTCTTT. The chain carries TRBV3-1 and TRBJ1-1; D may be TRBD1 (5 bases). This CDR3 has 14 residues. V dropped 2 bases and J dropped 4 bases, with 11 bases sitting between them. Germline CDR1 reads LGHDT; CDR2 reads YNNKEL (reference sequence).

Ten or more counts support this clonotype. The chain combines TRBV20-1 with TRBJ2-5; 9 nucleotides align to TRBD1. The J segment lost 5 bases and the V segment lost 5 bases, leaving 9 bases of the junction unmatched. Germline V gene sequence: CDR1 DFQATT, CDR2 SNEGSKA (reference sequence). The CDR3 covers 14 residues. CDR3 DNA: TGCAGTGCTGTTACAGGGGGCGCTAGGGAGACCCAGTACTTC. It translates to CSAVTGGARETQYF.

This clonotype was counted only a few times. This chain joins TRBV25-1 and TRBJ2-7; possible D gene TRBD1, 5 bases. V dropped 6 bases and J dropped 5 bases, with 17 bases sitting between them. CDR1 is MGHDK and CDR2 is SYGVNS in the germline V gene. The CDR3 has 14 amino acids. As DNA, the CDR3 is TGTGCCAGCAGCCAGGCGGTGCAAGGGGACGAGCAGTACTTC. Translating gives CASSQAVQGDEQYF.

The chain is built from TRBV5-1 and TRBJ2-5; TRBD2 matches at 8 bases. The length of the CDR3 is 17 residues. V gave up 2 bases and J gave up 1 base; unmatched junction bases: 10. Germline lookup yields CDR1 SGHRS and CDR2 YFSETQ. CDR3 coding DNA: TGCGCCAGCAGCTTTTCGGGAGGGACGGGGGGCCAAGAGACCCAGTACTTC. Encoded protein: CASSFSGGTGGQETQYF.

This clonotype was found a few times. CDR3 nucleotides: TGCGCCAGCAGCTTGGCCGTAGGGACAGAGACCCAGTACTTC. It translates to CASSLAVGTETQYF. This sequence joins TRBV5-1 and TRBJ2-5; D assignment may be TRBD1 or TRBD2 (5 bases each). The CDR3 extends over 14 amino acids. Looked up from germline, CDR1 is SGHRS and CDR2 is YFSETQ. V shed 0 bases and J shed 4 bases, with 10 bases lying between them. The full variable domain, with the rest looked up from reference TRBV5-1 and TRBJ2-5, is KAGVTQTPRYLIKTRGQQVTLSCSPISGHRSVSWYQQTPGQGLQFLFEYFSETQRNKGNFPGRFSGRQFSNSRSEMNVSTLELGDSALYLCASSLAVGTETQYFGPGTRLLVL.

A few counts support this clonotype. The CDR3 here is CASSTKRSTDTQYF. The CDR3 coding sequence is TGCGCCAGCAGCACAAAACGGAGCACAGATACGCAGTATTTT. The gene calls are TRBV5-1 and TRBJ2-3; no firm D call. CDR3 length: 14 residues. The germline CDR1 and CDR2 sequences are SGHRS and YFSETQ. V lost 4 bases to trimming and J lost 0 bases, with 9 bases between them.

This chain links TRBV27 with TRBJ2-3; TRBD1 matches 11 bases. The CDR3 length is 16 residues. Germline CDR1 is MNHEY and CDR2 is SMNVEV (reference sequence). V trimming: 5 bases; J trimming: 3 bases; junction bases outside the gene matches: 7. Written as DNA, the CDR3 is TGTGCCAGCAGTCCTGGACAGGGGGCTTGGACAGATACGCAGTATTTT. Encoded protein: CASSPGQGAWTDTQYF.

CDR3 region: CAIRPNNRGRGETQYF. In nucleotides, the CDR3 is TGTGCCATCAGACCAAATAACAGGGGGCGAGGAGAGACCCAGTACTTC. The chain carries TRBV3-1 and TRBJ2-5; 9 bases are shared with TRBD1. The ends lost 10 bases at V and 4 bases at J; junction bases unmatched: 16. CDR3 length equals 16 residues. The germline gives CDR1 LGHDT, CDR2 YNNKEL (reference sequence).

This clonotype has more than one count but fewer than ten. The chain has TRBV10-3 and TRBJ2-5; 12 nucleotides agree with TRBD1. The length of the CDR3 is 13 residues. CDR1 is ENHRY and CDR2 is SYGVKD in the germline V gene. The DNA for the CDR3 is TGTTCTACGGGACAGGGGGCCAAAGAGACCCAGTACTTC. Translating it yields CSTGQGAKETQYF.

This clonotype showed up many times. The chain is built from TRBV12-3 or TRBV12-4 and TRBJ1-1, with D hard to call. The CDR3 runs to 13 residues. Between the trimmed V and J ends, which lost 2 bases and 6 bases, there was a span of 10 bases. Here the CDR3 DNA reads TGTGCCAGCAGTTTATCTATGGCGGCTGAAGCTTTCTTT. Translated, it gives CASSLSMAAEAFF.

The chain is built from TRBV12-3 or TRBV12-4 and TRBJ1-6, with unresolved D. V was pared by 6 bases and J by 9 bases, with 9 bases between. The CDR3 sequence is 12 residues long. The CDR3 here is CASSTTGSPLHF. DNA for the CDR3: TGTGCCAGCAGCACCACCGGTTCACCCCTCCACTTT.

This clonotype was recorded a few times. The chain combines TRBV29-1 with TRBJ2-1; a weak D match, TRBD1 (5 bases). The CDR3 covers 11 residues. Per the germline V gene, CDR1 is SQVTM and CDR2 is ANQGSEA. Trimming took off 5 bases at V and 8 bases at J, with 10 bases between the two ends. CDR3 bases: TGCAGCGTTAGCGCCAGGGATGAGCAGTTCTTC. It codes for CSVSARDEQFF.